This T cell receptor beta chain appears in the sequencing data of a study of blood T cell repertoires in COVID-19. In the study overall: Samples taken during acute and convalescent COVID-19 were collected in the United States, Italy and Spain.

Trimming pared 2 bases from V and 7 bases from J, leaving 15 bases between. The CDR3 loop spans 15 amino acids. Germline CDR1 LNHDA, CDR2 SQIVND (reference sequence). Assay used: immunoSEQ multiplex PCR; TCRdb lists only in-frame clones, some missing. The repertoire holds 150,000 to 200,000 clones, with around 82% as singletons. This clonotype originated in a woman between 45 and 60 years old with acute COVID-19. Sample: PBMCs or T cells enriched from blood (not recorded which). The chain joins TRBV19 to TRBJ1-5, with a tentative D call TRBD1 (6 bases). The CDR3 DNA reads TGTGCCAGTAGTATACAAGGGGGGGCAGGACAGCCCCAGCATTTT. Translated: CASSIQGGAGQPQHF. Combining the CDR3 with reference TRBV19 and TRBJ1-5 gives the whole variable domain DGGITQSPKYLFRKEGQNVTLSCEQNLNHDAMYWYRQDPGQGLRLIYYSQIVNDFQKGDIAEGYSVSREKKESFPLTVTSAQKNPTAFYLCASSIQGGAGQPQHFGDGTRLSIL.